The clone carrying this TCR beta chain was recorded many times. The antigen is unknown. These data come from a study of CD8+CD57+ T cells in acquired aplastic anemia. Patients picked for sequencing had shown CD8+CD57+ cell expansion detected by flow cytometry. In all patients, the disease was severe acquired aplastic anemia. Untreated patients provided the blood samples, with no therapy given before sampling. Germline assignment: CDR1 MNHEY and CDR2 SVGAGI. The V end was cut by 4 bases, the J end by 1 base, with 10 bases between. CDR3 length: 14 residues. Findings and limits, study-wide: Any difference that existed in CD8+ Simpson's diversity between patients and controls was not significant. Shared by patients and controls, twenty-nine CD8+ CDR3s were abundant in patients.

Investigators profiled TCR beta VDJ and CDR3 from genomic DNA template. TCRdb reprocessed the reads with MiXCR, giving one entry per CDR3 protein. The sample consists of approximately 190,000 distinct CDR3 sequences, more than 45% of them appearing once. V and J are TRBV6-5 and TRBJ1-1; tentatively, D is TRBD1 (6 bases). Specimen: sorted CD4+, CD8+, or CD8+CD57+ T cells (not recorded which) from PBMCs. This receptor was identified in a human donor with aplastic anemia. CDR3 residues: CASSLRGPNTEAFF. CDR3 in DNA: TGTGCCAGCAGTTTACGGGGGCCGAACACTGAAGCTTTCTTT.